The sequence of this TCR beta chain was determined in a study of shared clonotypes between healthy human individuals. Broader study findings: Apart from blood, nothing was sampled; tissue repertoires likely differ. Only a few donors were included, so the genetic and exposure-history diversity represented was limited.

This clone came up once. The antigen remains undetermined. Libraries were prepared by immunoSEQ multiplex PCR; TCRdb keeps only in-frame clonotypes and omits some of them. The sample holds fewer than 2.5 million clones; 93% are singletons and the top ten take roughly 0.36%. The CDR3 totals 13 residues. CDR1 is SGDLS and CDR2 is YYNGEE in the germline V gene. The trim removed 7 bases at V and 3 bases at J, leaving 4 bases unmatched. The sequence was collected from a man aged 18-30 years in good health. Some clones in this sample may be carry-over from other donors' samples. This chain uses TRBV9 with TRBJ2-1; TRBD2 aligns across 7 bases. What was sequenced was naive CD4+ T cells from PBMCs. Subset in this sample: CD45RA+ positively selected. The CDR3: CASGKRGYNEQFF. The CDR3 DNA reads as TGTGCCAGCGGAAAGCGGGGCTACAATGAGCAGTTCTTC.